The 8 T cell receptor beta chains presented below share a single source sample, sequenced in a study of shared clonotypes between healthy human individuals. Method: immunoSEQ multiplex PCR; TCRdb's copy keeps in-frame clones and lacks some. The profile shows about 2.4 million clones, 85% to 95% of them singletons. Sequencing was performed on naive CD4+ T cells sorted from blood. Subset: CD45RA+ positively selected. These receptors came from a man aged 18 to 29 in good health.

The chain joins TRBV15 to TRBJ2-5; 9 nucleotides align to TRBD2. The V segment lost 0 bases and the J segment 4 bases; nucleotides outside the gene matches: 9. Germline-derived CDR1 and CDR2 are LNHNV and YYDKDF (reference sequence). There are 17 residues in the CDR3. The CDR3 DNA is TGTGCCACCAGCAGAGAAATGAGCGGGGGGTCCCGAGAGACCCAGTACTTC. Its protein product is CATSREMSGGSRETQYF.

The V call is TRBV18, the J call TRBJ2-1, with D perhaps being TRBD1 or TRBD2 (7 bases each). CDR1 is KGHSH, CDR2 LQKENI, per germline. CDR3 length equals 16 residues. With 5 bases removed from V and 6 bases from J, the gap between germline ends came to 20 bases. The CDR3 DNA follows: TGTGCCAGCTCAGACTATGGGAGGGGGCGCGTCAATGAGCAGTTCTTC. This translates into CASSDYGRGRVNEQFF. The whole variable domain, filled in from reference TRBV18 and TRBJ2-1, reads NAGVMQNPRHLVRRRGQEARLRCSPMKGHSHVYWYRQLPEEGLKFMVYLQKENIIDESGMPKERFSAEFPKEGPSILRIQQVVRGDSAAYFCASSDYGRGRVNEQFFGPGTRLTVL.

The chain carries TRBV4-1 and TRBJ2-7; 7 bases line up with TRBD1. The germline V gene encodes CDR1 MGHRA and CDR2 YSYEKL. V lost 4 bases to trimming and J lost 0 bases; unmatched junction nucleotides: 6. CDR3 size: 15 residues. The CDR3 spells CASSRSTGSSYEQYF. The CDR3 coding sequence is TGCGCCAGCAGCCGATCGACAGGGAGCTCCTACGAGCAGTACTTC.

The rearrangement uses TRBV6-1 and TRBJ2-4; TRBD1 aligns across 8 bases. The V gene's germline CDR1 is MNHNS and CDR2 SASEGT. V lost 7 bases and J lost 3; bases outside the gene matches: 8. The CDR3 contains 15 residues. The CDR3 nucleotides read TGTGCCAGCAAGGAACAGGGGGGTGGCAAAAACATTCAGTACTTC. It translates to CASKEQGGGKNIQYF.

The V and J genes are TRBV6-6 and TRBJ2-1, with no clear D. Germline V gene lookup returns CDR1 MNHNY and CDR2 SVGAGI (reference sequence). This CDR3 is 12 amino acids long. V lost 6 bases, J lost 9 bases, and 12 bases lay in between. CDR3 nucleotides: TGTGCCAGCAGGAAAGGGTCGAGTGAGCAGTTCTTC. Translating gives CASRKGSSEQFF.

This clone appeared a single time. The rearrangement links TRBV19 to TRBJ2-1; TRBD2 might be the D (7 bases). Germline CDR1 is LNHDA and CDR2 is SQIVND (reference sequence). The CDR3 has 15 residues. With 1 base removed from V and 2 bases from J, the gap between germline ends came to 9 bases. DNA for the CDR3: TGTGCCAGTAGTATAGGGGGGGGCCCCTACAATGAGCAGTTCTTC. It encodes CASSIGGGPYNEQFF. Supplemented by reference TRBV19 and TRBJ2-1, the full variable domain reads DGGITQSPKYLFRKEGQNVTLSCEQNLNHDAMYWYRQDPGQGLRLIYYSQIVNDFQKGDIAEGYSVSREKKESFPLTVTSAQKNPTAFYLCASSIGGGPYNEQFFGPGTRLTVL.

The chain uses TRBV9 and TRBJ2-1, with TRBD1 matching 7 bases. Trimming removed 3 bases from V and 15 bases from J; junction bases left unmatched: 6. The germline V gene has CDR1 SGDLS and CDR2 YYNGEE. This CDR3 is 11 amino acids long. DNA for the CDR3: TGTGCCAGCAGCGCTGGGACAGTTCGGTTCTTC. Translating gives CASSAGTVRFF.

The chain combines TRBV19 with TRBJ1-4, with TRBD1 matching 10 bases. The CDR3 covers 14 residues. The germline V gene has CDR1 LNHDA and CDR2 SQIVND (reference sequence). The ends lost 9 bases at V and 6 bases at J; junction bases unmatched: 7. The CDR3 loop is CASKTGTGDEKLFF. CDR3 coding DNA: TGTGCCAGCAAAACCGGGACAGGGGATGAAAAACTGTTTTTT.